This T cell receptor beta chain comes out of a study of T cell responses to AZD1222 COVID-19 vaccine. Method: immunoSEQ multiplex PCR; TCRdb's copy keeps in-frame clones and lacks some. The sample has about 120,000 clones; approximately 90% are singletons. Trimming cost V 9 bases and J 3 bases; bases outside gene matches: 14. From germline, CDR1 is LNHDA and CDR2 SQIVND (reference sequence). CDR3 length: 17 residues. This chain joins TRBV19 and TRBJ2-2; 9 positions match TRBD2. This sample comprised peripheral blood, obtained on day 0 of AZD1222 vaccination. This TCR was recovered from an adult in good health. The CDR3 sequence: CASARVAGAGDTGELFF. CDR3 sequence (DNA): TGTGCCAGCGCCCGTGTAGCGGGAGCTGGGGACACCGGGGAGCTGTTTTTT.